This T cell receptor (beta chain) originates from a study of T cell clonality in common variable immunodeficiency. This clone was counted ten times or more. The read terminates 3 residues ahead of where the CDR3 ends, so the germline J gene completes it. The germline V and J ends were trimmed by 1 base and 4 bases, with 14 bases remaining between them. Per the germline V gene, CDR1 is MGHRA and CDR2 is YSYEKL. The CDR3 sequence is 17 residues long. TCRdb's copy holds only in-frame clones and misses some; the assay was immunoSEQ multiplex PCR. Found here are about 34,000 clones, no singletons; the ten largest cover approximately 3%.

Sequenced input: peripheral blood mononuclear cells. The chain is built from TRBV4-1 and TRBJ1-6; D gene unclear. The sequence was obtained from a person aged 18-70 years in good health. The CDR3 is CASSQAGGRSYNSPLHF. The DNA read from the CDR3 is TGCGCCAGCAGCCAAGCAGGTGGCCGGTCGTATAATTCACCC.